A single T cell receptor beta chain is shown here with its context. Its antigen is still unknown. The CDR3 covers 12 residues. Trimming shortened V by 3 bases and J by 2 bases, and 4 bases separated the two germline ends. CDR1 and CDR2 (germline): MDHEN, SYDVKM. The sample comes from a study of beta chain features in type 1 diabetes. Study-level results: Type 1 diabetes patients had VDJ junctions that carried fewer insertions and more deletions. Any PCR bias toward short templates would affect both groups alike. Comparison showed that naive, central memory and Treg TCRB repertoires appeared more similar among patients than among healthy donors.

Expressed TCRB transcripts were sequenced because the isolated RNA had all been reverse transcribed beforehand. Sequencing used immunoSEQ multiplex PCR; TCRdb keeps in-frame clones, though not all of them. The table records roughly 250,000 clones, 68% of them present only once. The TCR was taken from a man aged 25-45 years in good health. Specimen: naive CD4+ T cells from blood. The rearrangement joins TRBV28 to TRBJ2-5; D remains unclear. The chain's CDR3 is CASSLGQETQYF. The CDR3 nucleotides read TGTGCCAGCAGTTTGGGGCAAGAGACCCAGTACTTC.